This T cell receptor beta chain was found in a study of Graves' ophthalmopathy and Graves' hyperthyroidism. General observations from the study: Most thyroid clonotypes expanded beyond 0.001 frequency were also found in blood.

As to this clonotype: Its specificity is not known.

The sequenced template was RNA, covering the TCR beta CDR3 region. HTBI-primed first-round RT-PCR preceded second-round multiplex PCR. TCRdb used MiXCR to reprocess the multiplex PCR reads, holding one entry per CDR3 protein. This table has about 640,000 distinct CDR3 sequences, 35% to 50% appearing once. PBMCs were isolated by Ficoll-Paque density gradient centrifugation, using roughly 10 ml of fresh peripheral blood as the starting material. Trimming removed 1 base at V and 0 bases at J, with 13 bases between. CDR1 and CDR2 from the germline V gene are SGHNT and YYREEE (reference sequence). The CDR3 totals 17 residues.

This sequence originates from an adult man with Graves' ophthalmopathy. The gene calls are TRBV5-4 and TRBJ2-2, with D tentatively TRBD1 (5 bases). Sequencing input: peripheral blood. In DNA form, the CDR3 reads TGTGCCAGCAGCTTGTTAATTGGGGCGTCGAACACCGGGGAGCTGTTTTTT. The encoded protein is CASSLLIGASNTGELFF.